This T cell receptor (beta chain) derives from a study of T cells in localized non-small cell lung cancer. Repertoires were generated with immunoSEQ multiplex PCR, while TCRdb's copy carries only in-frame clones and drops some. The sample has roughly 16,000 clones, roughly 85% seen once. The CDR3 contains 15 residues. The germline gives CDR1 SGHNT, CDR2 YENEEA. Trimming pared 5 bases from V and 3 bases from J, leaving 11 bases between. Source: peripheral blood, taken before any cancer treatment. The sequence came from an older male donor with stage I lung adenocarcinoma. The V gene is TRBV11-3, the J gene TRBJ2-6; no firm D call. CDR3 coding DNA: TGTGCCAGCAGCCCCCAGGCAGATGGGGCCAACGTCCTGACTTTC. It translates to CASSPQADGANVLTF.